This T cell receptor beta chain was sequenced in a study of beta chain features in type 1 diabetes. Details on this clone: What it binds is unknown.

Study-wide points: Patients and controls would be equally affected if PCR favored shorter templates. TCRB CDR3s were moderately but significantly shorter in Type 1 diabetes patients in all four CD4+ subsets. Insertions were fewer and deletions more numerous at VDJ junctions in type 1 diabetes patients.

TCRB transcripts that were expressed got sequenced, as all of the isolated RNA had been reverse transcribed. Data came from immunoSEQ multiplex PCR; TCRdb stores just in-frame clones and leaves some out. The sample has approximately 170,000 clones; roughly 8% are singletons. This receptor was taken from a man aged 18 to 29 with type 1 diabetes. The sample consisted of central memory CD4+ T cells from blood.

CDR3 protein: CASSLGGGTETQYF. CDR3 DNA: TGTGCCAGCAGCCTTGGGGGAGGGACAGAGACCCAGTACTTC. This rearrangement joins TRBV5-6 to TRBJ2-5; 7 positions agree with TRBD2. The J segment lost 4 bases and the V segment lost 4 bases, leaving 7 bases of the junction unmatched. The V gene's germline CDR1 is SGHDT and CDR2 YYEEEE. The CDR3 is 14 amino acids.